This T cell receptor (beta chain) was recovered during a study of T cell responses to AZD1222 COVID-19 vaccine. Notes on the study in general: The study reported that nearly half of spike-specific TCRs target unmutated variant regions. Researchers took repertoire samples only after the peak T cell response had come.

Sequencing used immunoSEQ multiplex PCR; TCRdb keeps in-frame clones, though not all of them. Altogether roughly 140,000 clones are present, around 86% being singletons, with the ten largest covering about 4%. Germline V gene sequence: CDR1 MNHEY, CDR2 SVGAGI. This CDR3 comprises 14 residues. V lost 7 bases and J 8 bases, leaving 20 bases between the germline ends. Regarding this clone: Its specificity is unknown.

The clonotype comes from an adult in good health. This chain links TRBV6-5 with TRBJ1-2; D is unresolved. Specimen: peripheral blood, collected on day 0 of MenACWY control vaccination. CDR3 nucleotides: TGTGCCAGCATGAGTGGGCAGGACCCGTCGGGCTACACCTTC. It encodes CASMSGQDPSGYTF.